The 7 T cell receptor beta chains below were found in one sample sequenced in a study of technical replicates of blood from a few donors. The data were produced by immunoSEQ multiplex PCR, yet TCRdb's version contains in-frame clones alone and is incomplete. There are tens of thousands of clones in the sample; 85% to 95% occur only once, and 0.3% to 0.45% lies in the top ten. Sample: T cells isolated from PBMCs. The source is a human donor in good health.

This chain connects TRBV7-9 to TRBJ2-7; D unresolved. With 4 bases removed from V and 0 bases from J, the gap between germline ends came to 4 bases. There are 12 residues in the CDR3. Per germline, CDR1 SEHNR and CDR2 FQNEAQ (reference sequence). Here the CDR3 DNA reads TGTGCCAGCAGCTCTAGCTCCTACGAGCAGTACTTC. It encodes CASSSSSYEQYF.

V is TRBV28 and J is TRBJ2-2; no reliable D call. The CDR3 covers 14 residues. Trimming removed 3 bases at V and 3 bases at J, with 8 bases between. CDR1 is MDHEN, CDR2 SYDVKM, per germline. This CDR3 is CASSFSDYTGELFF. CDR3 sequence (DNA): TGTGCCAGCAGTTTTTCTGACTACACCGGGGAGCTGTTTTTT.

This chain connects TRBV6-1 to TRBJ1-1, with D perhaps matching TRBD1 (5 bases). Trimming shortened V by 6 bases and J by 4 bases, and 15 bases separated the two germline ends. The CDR3 sequence is 14 residues long. Germline lookup yields CDR1 MNHNS and CDR2 SASEGT. The CDR3 region has the DNA TGTGCCAGCAGGGATCAGGGCAGGGCCACTGAAGCTTTCTTT. Protein product: CASRDQGRATEAFF.

Points on this clone: The germline gene is not matched at one end of the junction; a read error may be the cause. Here the CDR3 reads CASSLTTLPANYGHTF. The CDR3 region has the DNA TGTGCCAGCAGCTTAACCACCTTGCCAGCCAACTATGGCCACACCTTC. This rearrangement joins TRBV11-3 to TRBJ1-2; no definite D call. The CDR3 contains 16 residues. Germline CDR1 is SGHNT and CDR2 is YENEEA.

The table lists this clone with a count of one. The genes are TRBV6-1 and TRBJ2-7; 8 bases fit TRBD2. The CDR3 loop spans 15 amino acids. After removal of 6 bases from V and 3 bases from J, the junction contained 10 bases not matched to a gene. Germline lookup yields CDR1 MNHNS and CDR2 SASEGT. The CDR3 spells CASRAIAGTLYEQYF. CDR3 nucleotides: TGTGCCAGCAGAGCTATAGCGGGAACCCTCTACGAGCAGTACTTC.

This clone was picked up one time. The chain couples TRBV19 to TRBJ1-2, with TRBD1 identical over 7 bases. Trimming at V came to 3 bases and at J to 9 bases, leaving 7 bases not matched to a gene. The V gene's germline CDR1 is LNHDA and CDR2 SQIVND (reference sequence). This CDR3 is built from 13 residues. CDR3 sequence (DNA): TGTGCCAGTAGTATCGGGACAGATTACCGCTACACCTTC. Its protein product is CASSIGTDYRYTF.

J is TRBJ2-7 and V is TRBV4-3, with 8 nucleotides matching TRBD2. The ends lost 4 bases at V and 5 bases at J; junction bases unmatched: 7. This CDR3 is built from 14 residues. Germline V gene lookup returns CDR1 LGHNA and CDR2 YSLEER. CDR3 coding DNA: TGCGCCAGCAGCCCTGGACTAGCCCTTCACGAGCAGTACTTC. Protein sequence: CASSPGLALHEQYF.